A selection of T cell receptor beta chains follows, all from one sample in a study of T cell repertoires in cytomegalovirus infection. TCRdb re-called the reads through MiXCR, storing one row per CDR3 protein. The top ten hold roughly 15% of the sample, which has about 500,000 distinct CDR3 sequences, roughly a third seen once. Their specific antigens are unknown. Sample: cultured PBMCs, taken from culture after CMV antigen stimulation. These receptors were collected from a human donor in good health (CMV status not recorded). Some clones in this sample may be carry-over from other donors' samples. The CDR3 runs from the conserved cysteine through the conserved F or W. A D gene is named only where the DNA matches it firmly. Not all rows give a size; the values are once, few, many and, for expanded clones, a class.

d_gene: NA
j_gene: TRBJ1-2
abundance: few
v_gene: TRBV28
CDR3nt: TGTGCCAGCAGTTCCCCGTTGACAGAGTACTATGGCTACACCTTC
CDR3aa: CASSSPLTEYYGYTF

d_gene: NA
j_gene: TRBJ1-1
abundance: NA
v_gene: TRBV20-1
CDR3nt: TGCAGTGCTAGAACTATTTACACTGAAGCTTTCTTT
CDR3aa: CSARTIYTEAFF

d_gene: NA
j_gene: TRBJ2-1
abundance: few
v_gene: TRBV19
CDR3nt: TGTGCCAGTAGTAAGGGACACAGGGATGAGCAGTTCTTC
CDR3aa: CASSKGHRDEQFF

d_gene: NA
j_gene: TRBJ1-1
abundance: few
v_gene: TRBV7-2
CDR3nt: TGTGCCAGCAGCTCCAGACCTATGAACACTGAAGCTTTCTTT
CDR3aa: CASSSRPMNTEAFF

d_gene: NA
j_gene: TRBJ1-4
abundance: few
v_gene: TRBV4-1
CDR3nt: TGCGCCAGCAGCCATTCCGGGGCCGAAAAACTGTTTTTT
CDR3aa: CASSHSGAEKLFF

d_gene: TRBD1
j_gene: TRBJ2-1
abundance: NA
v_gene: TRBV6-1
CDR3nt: TGTGCCAGCAGTGAAGGGACAGGGCCCAATGAGCAGTTCTTC
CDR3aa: CASSEGTGPNEQFF

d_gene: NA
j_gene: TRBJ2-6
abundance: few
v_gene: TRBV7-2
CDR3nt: TGTGCCAGCAGCTTAGAGACAGCCTCTGGGGCCAACGTCCTGACTTTC
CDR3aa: CASSLETASGANVLTF

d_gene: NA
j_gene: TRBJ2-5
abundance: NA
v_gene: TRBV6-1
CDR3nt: TGTGCCAGCAGTGAAGCTCCGACTAGAGGGGTGGAGACCCAGTACTTC
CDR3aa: CASSEAPTRGVETQYF

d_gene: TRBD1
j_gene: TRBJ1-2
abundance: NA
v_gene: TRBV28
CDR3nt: TGTGCCAGCAGGTCCCAATACCGGGACAGGGTCGGCTACACCTTC
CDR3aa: CASRSQYRDRVGYTF

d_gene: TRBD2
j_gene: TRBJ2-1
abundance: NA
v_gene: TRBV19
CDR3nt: TGTGCCAGTAGTATGCTAGCGGGAATGGATGAGCAGTTCTTC
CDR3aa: CASSMLAGMDEQFF

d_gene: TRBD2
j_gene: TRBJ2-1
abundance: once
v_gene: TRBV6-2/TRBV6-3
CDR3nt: TGTGCCAGCAGGAGGGGACTAGCGGAACGTAGCTCCTACAATGAGCAGTTCTTC
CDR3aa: CASRRGLAERSSYNEQFF

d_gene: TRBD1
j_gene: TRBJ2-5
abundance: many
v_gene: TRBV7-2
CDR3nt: TGTGCCAGCAGCTCGGGGACAGTCCAAGAGACCCAGTACTTC
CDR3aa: CASSSGTVQETQYF

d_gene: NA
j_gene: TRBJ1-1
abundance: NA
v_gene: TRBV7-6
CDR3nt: TGTGCCAGCAGGCCATATCTAGGACGGGAGAACACTGAAGCTTTCTTT
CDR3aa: CASRPYLGRENTEAFF

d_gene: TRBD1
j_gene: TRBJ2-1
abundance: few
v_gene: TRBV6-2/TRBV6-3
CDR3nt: TGTGCCAGCAGTTCCGGGACAGGGGCCCATGAGCAGTTCTTC
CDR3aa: CASSSGTGAHEQFF

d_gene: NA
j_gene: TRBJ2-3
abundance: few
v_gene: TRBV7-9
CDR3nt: TGTGCCAGCAGCCCAGGACAGTTCACTAGCACAGATACGCAGTATTTT
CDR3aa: CASSPGQFTSTDTQYF

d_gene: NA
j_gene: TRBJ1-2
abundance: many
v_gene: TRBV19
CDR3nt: TGTGCCAGTAGTATCGACAGTTATGGCTACACCTTC
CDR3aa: CASSIDSYGYTF

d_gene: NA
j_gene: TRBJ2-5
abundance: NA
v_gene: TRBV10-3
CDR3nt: TGTGCCATCAGTGAGCCCAACCGACAAGAGACCCAGTACTTC
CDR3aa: CAISEPNRQETQYF

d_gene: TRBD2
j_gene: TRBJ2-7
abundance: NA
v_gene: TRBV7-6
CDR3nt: TGTGCCAGCAGCTTAGTGGCTCTAGCGGGAGCAATCGCTTACGAGCAGTACTTC
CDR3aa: CASSLVALAGAIAYEQYF

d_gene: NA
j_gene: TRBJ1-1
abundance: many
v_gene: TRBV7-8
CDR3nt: TGTGCCAGCAGCTTAGCGGGGAGATTGGAAGCTTTCTTT
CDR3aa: CASSLAGRLEAFF

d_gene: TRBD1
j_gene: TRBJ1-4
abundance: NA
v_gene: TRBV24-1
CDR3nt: TGTGCCACCAGTGACCCCACAGGGGCAAATGAAAAACTGTTTTTT
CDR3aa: CATSDPTGANEKLFF

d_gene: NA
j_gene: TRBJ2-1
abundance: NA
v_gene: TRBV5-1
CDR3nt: TGCGCCAGCGGAAGGGAGATTTCGTACAATGAGCAGTTCTTC
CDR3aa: CASGREISYNEQFF

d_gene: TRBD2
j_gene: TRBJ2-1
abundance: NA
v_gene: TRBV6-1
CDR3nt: TGTGCCAGCAGTATCGGGACTAGCGGCAATGAGCAGTTCTTC
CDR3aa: CASSIGTSGNEQFF

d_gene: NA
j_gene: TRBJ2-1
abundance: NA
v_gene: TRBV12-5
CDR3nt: TGTGCTAGTGGTTTGGTTGGAGTGCGGGACGACAATGAGCAGTTCTTC
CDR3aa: CASGLVGVRDDNEQFF

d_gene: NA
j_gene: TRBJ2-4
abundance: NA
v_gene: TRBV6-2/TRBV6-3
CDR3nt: TGTGCCAGCGGTCGGACTCGGGTTCAGTACTTC
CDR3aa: CASGRTRVQYF

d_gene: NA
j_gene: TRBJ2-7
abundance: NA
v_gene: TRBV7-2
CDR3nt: TGTGCCAGCAGCCGGACGAACTACGAGCAGTACTTC
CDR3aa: CASSRTNYEQYF

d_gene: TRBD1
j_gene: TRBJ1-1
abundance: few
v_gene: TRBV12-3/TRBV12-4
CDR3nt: TGTGCCAGCAGTATCCGGGACAGGGGGAGCACTGAAGCTTTCTTT
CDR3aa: CASSIRDRGSTEAFF

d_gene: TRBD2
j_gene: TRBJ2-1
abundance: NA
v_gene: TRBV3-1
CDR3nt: TGTGCCAGCACCGGACTAGCGGGATGGGGCCACAATGAGCAGTTCTTC
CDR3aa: CASTGLAGWGHNEQFF

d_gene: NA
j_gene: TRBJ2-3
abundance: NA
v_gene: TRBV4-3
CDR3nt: TGCGCCAGCAGCCAAGCTCCCCTCGGAAGGCTGAGCACAGATACGCAGTATTTT
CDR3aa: CASSQAPLGRLSTDTQYF

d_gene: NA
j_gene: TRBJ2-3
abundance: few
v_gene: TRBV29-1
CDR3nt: TGCAGCGCCCTTGAGTGGGGGAACACAGATACGCAGTATTTT
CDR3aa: CSALEWGNTDTQYF

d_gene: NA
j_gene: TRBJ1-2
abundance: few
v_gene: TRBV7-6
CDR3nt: TGTGCCAGCAGCCCAGGGTTGAGCTATGGCTACACCTTC
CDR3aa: CASSPGLSYGYTF

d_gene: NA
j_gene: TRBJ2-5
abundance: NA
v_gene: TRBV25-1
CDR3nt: TGTGCCAGCACCCTACTTGGGGGTCAAGAGACCCAGTACTTC
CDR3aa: CASTLLGGQETQYF

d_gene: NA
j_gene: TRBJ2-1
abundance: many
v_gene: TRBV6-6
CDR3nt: TGTGCCAGCAGTTACTCTTGGCGGGTAAGCTCCTACAATGAGCAGTTCTTC
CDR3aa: CASSYSWRVSSYNEQFF

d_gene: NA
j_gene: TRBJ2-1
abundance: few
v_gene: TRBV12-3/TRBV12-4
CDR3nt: TGTGCCAGCCGATCCCGGCTAGACAATGAGCAGTTCTTC
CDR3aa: CASRSRLDNEQFF

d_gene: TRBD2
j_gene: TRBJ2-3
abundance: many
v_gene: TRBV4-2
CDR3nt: TGTGCCAGCAGCCAAGATATCACTAGCGGGAGATCAGATACGCAGTATTTT
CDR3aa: CASSQDITSGRSDTQYF

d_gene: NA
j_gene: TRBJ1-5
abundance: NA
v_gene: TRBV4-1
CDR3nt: TGCGCCAGCAGCCAAGTGGTTCTGTATAGCAATCAGCCCCAGCATTTT
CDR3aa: CASSQVVLYSNQPQHF

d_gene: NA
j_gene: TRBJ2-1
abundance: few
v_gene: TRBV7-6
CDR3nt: TGTGCCAGCAGCAATGAATATCGTCCGGAAAATGAGCAGTTCTTC
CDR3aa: CASSNEYRPENEQFF

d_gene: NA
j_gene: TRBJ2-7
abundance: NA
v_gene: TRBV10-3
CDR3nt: TGTGCCATCGAAGAGAATTTCGGGGAGCAGTACTTC
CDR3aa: CAIEENFGEQYF

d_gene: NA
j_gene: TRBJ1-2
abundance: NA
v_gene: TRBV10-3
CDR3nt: TGTGCCATCAGTGAGTTGGCATCCTCCCTAGTGTATGGCTACACCTTC
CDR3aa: CAISELASSLVYGYTF

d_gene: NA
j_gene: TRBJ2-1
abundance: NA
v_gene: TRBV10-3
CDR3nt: TGTGCTTCGGCGCATTACAATGAGCAGTTCTTC
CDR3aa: CASAHYNEQFF

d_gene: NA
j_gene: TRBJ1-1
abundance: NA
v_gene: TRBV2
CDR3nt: TGTGCCAGCAGTGTCCGTGAAGCTTTCTTT
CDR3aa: CASSVREAFF

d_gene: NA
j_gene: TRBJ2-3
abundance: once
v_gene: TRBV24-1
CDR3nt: TGTGCCACCAGTGATTTGGCCGGGGCAGATACGCAGTATTTT
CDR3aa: CATSDLAGADTQYF

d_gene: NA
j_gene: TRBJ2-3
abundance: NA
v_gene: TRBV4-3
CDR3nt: TGCGCCAGCAGCCAAGACCAGGCCTTTTGGGGCACAGATACGCAGTATTTT
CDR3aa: CASSQDQAFWGTDTQYF

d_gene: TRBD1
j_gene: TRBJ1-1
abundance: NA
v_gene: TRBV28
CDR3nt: TGTGCCAGCTTTCAAGAACAGGGGGGATCGAAAAACACTGAAGCTTTCTTT
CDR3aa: CASFQEQGGSKNTEAFF

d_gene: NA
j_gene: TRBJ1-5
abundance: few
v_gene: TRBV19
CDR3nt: TGTGCCAGTAGTGGGCAGTCTAGCAATCAGCCCCAGCATTTT
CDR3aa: CASSGQSSNQPQHF

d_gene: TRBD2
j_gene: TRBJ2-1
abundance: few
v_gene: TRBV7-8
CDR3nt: TGTGCCAGCAGCTCCGGACTAGCGGAGGAGGGAAGCTCCTACAATGAGCAGTTCTTC
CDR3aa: CASSSGLAEEGSSYNEQFF